These 25 T cell receptor beta chains were sequenced from one sample in a study of post-analysis software for immune sequencing data. Antigens of these TCRs are unknown. Study results and caveats: Patients used several TRBV segments, including TRBV5-6, TRBV5-1 and TRBV20-1, more often than controls.

Incorporated into the TCR beta cDNA libraries were unique molecular identifiers, which served to reduce PCR and sequencing biases. TCRdb re-called the PCR reads through MiXCR, storing one row per CDR3 protein. The sample carries 750,000 to 950,000 distinct CDR3 sequences, around 46% recorded once. Sequencing used blood. The receptors derive from a girl aged 5-17 years with multiple sclerosis.

This clonotype turned up a few times. CDR3 in amino acids: CSAQPGVQETQYF. CDR3 coding DNA: TGCAGTGCTCAACCCGGGGTACAAGAGACCCAGTACTTC. The V and J genes are TRBV20-1 and TRBJ2-5, with a tentative D call TRBD2 (5 bases). Deletions cut 5 bases from V and 2 bases from J, with 12 bases between. This CDR3 contains 13 residues. CDR1 DFQATT and CDR2 SNEGSKA come from the germline V gene (reference sequence).

This clonotype was found a few times. The chain recombines TRBV5-1 with TRBJ2-4, with 7 bases identical to TRBD1. The CDR3 covers 13 residues. Germline-derived CDR1 and CDR2 are SGHRS and YFSETQ. The trim removed 4 bases at V and 8 bases at J, leaving 6 bases unmatched. The CDR3 here is CASSPTGWDIQYF. In DNA, the CDR3 is TGCGCCAGCAGCCCGACAGGGTGGGACATTCAGTACTTC.

The V call is TRBV7-3, the J call TRBJ2-1, with TRBD2 identical over 14 bases. This CDR3 spans 15 amino acids. V shed 5 bases, J shed 8 bases, and the junction held 5 bases outside the gene matches. The germline V gene encodes CDR1 SGHTA and CDR2 FQGTGA. This CDR3 reads CASSAGLAGGHEQFF. CDR3 coding DNA: TGTGCCAGCAGCGCAGGACTAGCGGGAGGCCATGAGCAGTTCTTC.

CDR3 sequence (DNA): TGTGCCAGCAGCCAAGCTCAGGCGAACTGGTACTTC. It is translated as CASSQAQANWYF. The J gene is TRBJ2-7, the V gene TRBV3-1; no clear D. The CDR3 totals 12 residues. Germline-derived CDR1 and CDR2 are LGHDT and YNNKEL (reference sequence). Trimming pared 1 base from V and 12 bases from J, leaving 13 bases between.

The rearrangement joins TRBV20-1 to TRBJ2-1, with 7 bases aligning to TRBD1. Trimming at V came to 3 bases and at J to 0 bases, leaving 5 bases not matched to a gene. CDR1 and CDR2 (germline): DFQATT, SNEGSKA (reference sequence). CDR3 length equals 15 residues. The CDR3 sequence: CSASPGQTSYNEQFF. In nucleotides, the CDR3 is TGCAGTGCTAGCCCGGGACAGACCTCCTACAATGAGCAGTTCTTC.

This rearrangement joins TRBV5-4 to TRBJ2-3; 9 bases agree with TRBD2. V lost 5 bases, J lost 2 bases, and 9 bases stayed unmatched. Germline V CDR1 and CDR2: SGHNT, YYREEE (reference sequence). The CDR3 has 16 amino acids. CDR3: CASSLGGRVYTDTQYF. As DNA, the CDR3 is TGTGCCAGCAGTCTGGGCGGGAGGGTCTACACAGATACGCAGTATTTT.

This clonotype came up a few times. The CDR3 DNA reads as TGTGCCAGCAGTTCCTGGGGGGGAGACACTGAAGCTTTCTTT. Encoded protein: CASSSWGGDTEAFF. The gene calls are TRBV27 and TRBJ1-1; D perhaps matches TRBD1 (5 bases). Germline loops: CDR1 MNHEY, CDR2 SMNVEV (reference sequence). Deletions cut 4 bases from V and 3 bases from J, with 12 bases between. The CDR3 loop spans 14 amino acids.

The V and J genes are TRBV6-1 and TRBJ2-3; D is unclear. Trimming shortened V by 7 bases and J by 0 bases, and 14 bases separated the two germline ends. The germline V gene has CDR1 MNHNS and CDR2 SASEGT. This CDR3 region has 15 residues. The DNA for the CDR3 is TGTGCCAGCATAGTAGGGTGGGAAAGCACAGATACGCAGTATTTT. Its translation: CASIVGWESTDTQYF.

J is TRBJ2-1 and V is TRBV5-1; D perhaps matches TRBD2 (6 bases). Germline V lookup: CDR1 SGHRS, CDR2 YFSETQ. This CDR3 contains 15 residues. V was pared by 2 bases and J by 6 bases, with 15 bases between. In DNA form, the CDR3 reads TGCGCCAGCAGCTTATACTGGGGAGGTGGCAATGAGCAGTTCTTC. This gives the protein CASSLYWGGGNEQFF.

This clonotype was found a few times. The J gene is TRBJ2-1, the V gene TRBV20-1; no definite D call. Germline CDR1 is DFQATT and CDR2 is SNEGSKA (reference sequence). This CDR3 comprises 13 residues. V gave up 1 base and J gave up 11 bases, with 15 bases separating them. The DNA for the CDR3 is TGCAGTGCTAGAGGAGTGTCGCTGCGTAAGCAGTTCTTC. Its protein is CSARGVSLRKQFF.

This chain joins TRBV6-5 and TRBJ2-7; D is unresolved. Trimming stripped 2 bases from V and 2 bases from J, with 10 bases between. In germline, CDR1 is MNHEY, CDR2 SVGAGI. CDR3 size: 14 residues. This chain's CDR3 is CASSYRVSPYEQYF. Written as DNA, the CDR3 is TGTGCCAGCAGTTACCGGGTCAGCCCCTACGAGCAGTACTTC.

CDR3 loop: CASSADRANTEAFF. The CDR3 region has the DNA TGTGCCAGTAGTGCAGACAGGGCAAACACTGAAGCTTTCTTT. The rearrangement uses TRBV19 and TRBJ1-1; 7 nucleotides line up with TRBD1. The CDR3 is 14 amino acids. The germline V gene encodes CDR1 LNHDA and CDR2 SQIVND (reference sequence). V trimming: 5 bases; J trimming: 2 bases; junction bases outside the gene matches: 5.

This clonotype was picked up a small number of times. V usage is TRBV28 and J usage is TRBJ2-5; the match to TRBD2 covers 11 bases. After removal of 4 bases from V and 3 bases from J, the junction contained 13 bases not matched to a gene. CDR1 and CDR2 from the germline V gene are MDHEN and SYDVKM. The CDR3 sequence is 18 residues long. The DNA for the CDR3 is TGTGCCAGCAGTTCGGGGCTGGGGCTAGCGGGAGGTAAAGAGACCCAGTACTTC. Translation gives CASSSGLGLAGGKETQYF.

This clonotype occurred a few times. The genes are TRBV9 and TRBJ2-5; 14 bases agree with TRBD2. J lost 3 bases, V lost 3 bases, and 4 bases had no gene match. In germline, CDR1 is SGDLS, CDR2 YYNGEE. The CDR3 contains 16 residues. Written as DNA, the CDR3 is TGTGCCAGCAGCGCCGGACTAGCGGGAGGAAAAGAGACCCAGTACTTC. Translated: CASSAGLAGGKETQYF. Together with reference TRBV9 and TRBJ2-5, the CDR3 gives the full variable domain: DSGVTQTPKHLITATGQRVTLRCSPRSGDLSVYWYQQSLDQGLQFLIQYYNGEERAKGNILERFSAQQFPDLHSELNLSSLELGDSALYFCASSAGLAGGKETQYFGPGTRLLVL.

The chain uses TRBV15 and TRBJ2-1; 11 bases are shared with TRBD2. V lost 9 bases, J lost 15 bases, and 19 bases stayed unmatched. CDR3 size: 15 residues. CDR1 and CDR2 (germline): LNHNV, YYDKDF (reference sequence). The CDR3 DNA is TGTGCCACTCGGCGGGCCGAATTAGCGGGAGGGCGGTGGTTCTTC. Translated: CATRRAELAGGRWFF.

The chain uses TRBV12-3 or TRBV12-4 and TRBJ2-3; weak D call: TRBD1 (6 bases). The CDR3 extends over 15 amino acids. The V gene lost 6 bases and the J gene lost 4 bases, with 17 bases spanning the gap. The CDR3 sequence: CASSRNRVLSDTQYF. The CDR3 DNA is TGTGCCAGCAGCCGGAACAGGGTGCTTTCAGATACGCAGTATTTT.

The V call is TRBV20-1, the J call TRBJ2-1, with 10 bases fitting TRBD2. With V trimmed by 2 bases and J by 4 bases, 5 bases remained unmatched. From germline, CDR1 is DFQATT and CDR2 SNEGSKA (reference sequence). CDR3 length equals 15 residues. CDR3 bases: TGCAGTGCTAGATCCGGGACTAGCGTTTACAATGAGCAGTTCTTC. Protein: CSARSGTSVYNEQFF.

Only a few counts were recorded for this clonotype. The chain is built from TRBV20-1 and TRBJ2-5; D not resolved. CDR3 size: 15 residues. With 3 bases removed from V and 2 bases from J, the gap between germline ends came to 16 bases. CDR1 and CDR2 (germline): DFQATT, SNEGSKA (reference sequence). The CDR3 is CSASLGQSEQETQYF. In nucleotides, the CDR3 is TGCAGTGCTAGTCTTGGGCAGTCGGAACAAGAGACCCAGTACTTC.

The chain carries TRBV5-1 and TRBJ2-3; tentative D call: TRBD1 (7 bases). Trimming cost V 4 bases and J 3 bases, with 18 bases left between them. Germline V gives CDR1 SGHRS, CDR2 YFSETQ. This CDR3 spans 16 amino acids. The CDR3 is CASSPPQGGWTDTQYF. CDR3 coding DNA: TGCGCCAGCAGCCCGCCCCAGGGGGGATGGACAGATACGCAGTATTTT.

This chain links TRBV28 with TRBJ2-5; the D gene could be TRBD1 or TRBD2 (5 bases each). The CDR3 has 13 residues. Between the trimmed V and J ends, which lost 6 bases and 7 bases, there was a span of 15 bases. CDR1 MDHEN and CDR2 SYDVKM come from the germline V gene. CDR3 sequence (DNA): TGTGCCAGCAGCATTCGGGGACCTGGGACCCAGTACTTC. Its translation: CASSIRGPGTQYF.

The rearrangement joins TRBV29-1 to TRBJ2-2, with 8 bases identical to TRBD2. CDR1 is SQVTM and CDR2 is ANQGSEA in the germline V gene. The CDR3 covers 15 residues. V trimming: 3 bases; J trimming: 5 bases; junction bases outside the gene matches: 8. The CDR3 loop reads CSVDNVAGKTGELFF. The DNA of the CDR3 is TGCAGCGTTGACAACGTAGCGGGAAAAACCGGGGAGCTGTTTTTT.

The chain links TRBV6-6 to TRBJ1-2, with unresolved D. Trimming stripped 5 bases from V and 4 bases from J, with 17 bases between. This CDR3 is built from 15 residues. Looked up from germline, CDR1 is MNHNY and CDR2 is SVGAGI (reference sequence). CDR3 in DNA: TGTGCCAGCAGTGCTTCCGGGCCGACGGTCTATGGCTACACCTTC. Protein product: CASSASGPTVYGYTF.

As to this clonotype: An end of the junction differs from the germline gene, which may be a read error. The chain recombines TRBV4-3 with TRBJ1-2, with a tentative D call TRBD1 (5 bases). Looked up from germline, CDR1 is LGHNA and CDR2 is YSLEER. The CDR3 consists of 15 residues. CDR3 coding DNA: TGCGCCGGCAGCCAAGTTGGTAAGGGACCCGGTGGCTACACCTTC. The encoded protein is CAGSQVGKGPGGYTF.

In this sample, this clonotype turned up once. The chain couples TRBV5-1 to TRBJ2-5; 9 nucleotides line up with TRBD1. The CDR3 extends over 14 amino acids. Germline assignment: CDR1 SGHRS and CDR2 YFSETQ. J was trimmed by 5 bases and V by 4 bases; bases with no gene match: 6. CDR3 coding DNA: TGCGCCAGCAGCCGGACAGGGGACAGGGAGACCCAGTACTTC. Translating gives CASSRTGDRETQYF. The entire variable domain, with the rest obtained from reference TRBV5-1 and TRBJ2-5, is as follows: KAGVTQTPRYLIKTRGQQVTLSCSPISGHRSVSWYQQTPGQGLQFLFEYFSETQRNKGNFPGRFSGRQFSNSRSEMNVSTLELGDSALYLCASSRTGDRETQYFGPGTRLLVL.

The CDR3 nucleotides are TGTGCCAGCAGCTTACCCCCGACAGGGTACGAAAAACTGTTTTTT. It translates to CASSLPPTGYEKLFF. The chain carries TRBV7-9 and TRBJ1-4, with TRBD1 matching over 7 bases. V was clipped by 2 bases and J by 8 bases; unmatched bases: 8. The germline V gene encodes CDR1 SEHNR and CDR2 FQNEAQ (reference sequence). The CDR3 consists of 15 residues.